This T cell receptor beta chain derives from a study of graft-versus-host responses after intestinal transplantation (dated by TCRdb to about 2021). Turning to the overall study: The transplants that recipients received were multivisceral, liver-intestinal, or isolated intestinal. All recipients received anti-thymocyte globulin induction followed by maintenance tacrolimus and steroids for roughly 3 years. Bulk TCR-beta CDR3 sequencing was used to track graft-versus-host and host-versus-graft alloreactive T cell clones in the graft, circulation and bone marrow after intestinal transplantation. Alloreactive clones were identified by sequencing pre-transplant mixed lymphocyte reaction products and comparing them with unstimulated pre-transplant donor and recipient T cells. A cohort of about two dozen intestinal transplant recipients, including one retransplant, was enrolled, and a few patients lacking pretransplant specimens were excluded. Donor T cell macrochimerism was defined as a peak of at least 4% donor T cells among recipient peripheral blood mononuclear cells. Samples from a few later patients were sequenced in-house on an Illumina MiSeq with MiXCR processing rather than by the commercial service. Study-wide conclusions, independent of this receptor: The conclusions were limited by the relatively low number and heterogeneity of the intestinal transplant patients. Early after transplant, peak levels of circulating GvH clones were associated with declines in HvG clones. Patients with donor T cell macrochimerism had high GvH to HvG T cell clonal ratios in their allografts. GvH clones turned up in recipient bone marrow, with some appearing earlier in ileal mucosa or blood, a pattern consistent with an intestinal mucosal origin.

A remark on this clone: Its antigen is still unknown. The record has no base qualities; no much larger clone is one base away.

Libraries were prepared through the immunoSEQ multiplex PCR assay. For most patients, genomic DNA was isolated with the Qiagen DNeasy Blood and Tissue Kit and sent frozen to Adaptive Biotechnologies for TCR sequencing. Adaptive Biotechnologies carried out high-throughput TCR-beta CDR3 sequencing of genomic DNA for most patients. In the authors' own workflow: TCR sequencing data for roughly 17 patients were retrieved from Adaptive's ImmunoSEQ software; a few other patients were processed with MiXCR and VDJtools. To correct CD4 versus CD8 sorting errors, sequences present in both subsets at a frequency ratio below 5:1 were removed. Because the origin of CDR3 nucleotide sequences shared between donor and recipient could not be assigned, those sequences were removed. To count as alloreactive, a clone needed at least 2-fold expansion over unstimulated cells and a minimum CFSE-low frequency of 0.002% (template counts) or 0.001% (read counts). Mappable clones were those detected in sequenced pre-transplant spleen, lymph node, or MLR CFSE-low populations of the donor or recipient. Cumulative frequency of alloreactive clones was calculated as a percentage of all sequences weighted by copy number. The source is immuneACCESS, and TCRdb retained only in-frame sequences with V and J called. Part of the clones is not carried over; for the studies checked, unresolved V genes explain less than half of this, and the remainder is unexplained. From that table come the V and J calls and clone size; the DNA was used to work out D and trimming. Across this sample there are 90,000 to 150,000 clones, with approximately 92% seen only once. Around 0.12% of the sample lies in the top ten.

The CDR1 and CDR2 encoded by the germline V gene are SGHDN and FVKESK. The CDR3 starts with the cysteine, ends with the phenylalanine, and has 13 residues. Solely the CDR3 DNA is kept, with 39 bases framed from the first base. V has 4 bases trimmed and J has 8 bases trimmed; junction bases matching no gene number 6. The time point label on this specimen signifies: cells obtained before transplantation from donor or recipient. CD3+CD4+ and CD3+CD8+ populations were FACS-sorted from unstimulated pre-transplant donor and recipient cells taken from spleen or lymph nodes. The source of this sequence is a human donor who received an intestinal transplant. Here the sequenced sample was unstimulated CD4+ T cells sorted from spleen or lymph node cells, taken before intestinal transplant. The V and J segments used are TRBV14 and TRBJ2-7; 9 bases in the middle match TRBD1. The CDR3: CASSPGTGQKQYF. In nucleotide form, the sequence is TGTGCCAGCAGCCCCGGGACAGGGCAAAAGCAGTACTTC.